This T cell receptor beta chain was profiled in a study of blood T cell repertoires in COVID-19. Overall study: Some COVID-19 samples were acute and others convalescent; all came from the United States, Italy and Spain. From T cells, B-cell-depleted T cells, or PBMCs came the material, which was cDNA or gDNA.

Authors' processing steps: Amplification from reference gene primers served as the basis for estimated nucleated cell counts. Here immunoSEQ multiplex PCR was the method, and the copy in TCRdb shows in-frame clones only, minus some. V and J calls and clone size are as listed in that table; D and trimming were resolved from the DNA. The sample records 30,000 to 50,000 clones, 84% being singletons. Germline assignment: CDR1 SEHNR and CDR2 FQNEAQ (reference sequence). The CDR3 length is 13 residues. The germline V and J ends were trimmed by 6 bases and 5 bases, with 12 bases remaining between them. The sequence derives from a man aged 45-60 years with active or convalescent COVID-19. Specimen: peripheral blood. J is TRBJ2-3 and V is TRBV7-9; no clear D. The CDR3 protein is CASRGAELDTQYF. In nucleotides, the CDR3 is TGTGCCAGCAGGGGCGCCGAACTAGATACGCAGTATTTT.